This TCR beta chain was profiled in a study of blood T cell repertoires in COVID-19. Germline-derived CDR1 and CDR2 are LNHDA and SQIVND (reference sequence). The CDR3 runs 18 residues. V dropped 3 bases and J dropped 0; count of bases not matched to a gene: 13. In Seattle, patients joined the study during active infection and were tracked longitudinally. Some clones are missing from TCRdb's copy, which holds only in-frame ones; the method was immunoSEQ multiplex PCR. The sample has hundreds of thousands of clones, 87% seen once. The sequenced material came from peripheral blood. The chain recombines TRBV19 with TRBJ1-2; 7 positions agree with TRBD1. This receptor was obtained from a woman aged 45-65 years with COVID-19, enrolled during active disease. The CDR3 nucleotides read TGTGCCAGTAGTATCACAATTCTGACAGGGACAGCTAACTATGGCTACACCTTC. Protein sequence: CASSITILTGTANYGYTF.